Listed below are T cell receptor beta chains from one sample, sequenced in a study of regulatory T cells in long-lasting Graves disease. In TCRdb, the multiplex PCR reads were re-called with MiXCR into one record per CDR3 protein. The repertoire consists of about 560,000 distinct CDR3 sequences, with roughly 15% occurring once and the leading ten covering about 12%. The same sample was also used in a study of T cells in Graves' hyperthyroidism and ophthalmopathy.

The material sequenced was peripheral blood mononuclear cells (PBMCs), taken at new diagnosis, from a patient treated with antithyroid drugs. These receptors all stem from a man younger than 30 with Graves disease. The CDR3 runs from the conserved cysteine through the conserved F or W. D genes are given only for firm matches. Clone size appears in some rows only: once, few, many, or a class for an expanded clone.

cdr3_nt cdr3_aa clone_size j_call d_call v_call
TGTGCCAGCACCAAAGGGGGAACGTACCCAAATCAGCCCCAGCATTTT CASTKGGTYPNQPQHF - TRBJ1-5 - TRBV6-1
TGTGCCAGCAGCTTAGGCGGACAGGAGATTAATTCACCCCTCCACTTT CASSLGGQEINSPLHF few TRBJ1-6 TRBD1 TRBV13
TGTGCCAGCAGGGTTGACAGGGGGCCCTACGAGCAGTACTTC CASRVDRGPYEQYF - TRBJ2-7 TRBD1 TRBV7-9
TGTGCCAGCAGTGAATTTGCGACTAGCGGGAGGGATACGCAGTATTTT CASSEFATSGRDTQYF many TRBJ2-3 TRBD2 TRBV2
TGCGCCAGCAGCACCGGGGACACCCCTGAGCAGTACTTC CASSTGDTPEQYF few TRBJ2-7 - TRBV4-1
TGCAGTGCTAGTAAGGGGCCAGGGTACGAGCAGTACTTC CSASKGPGYEQYF - TRBJ2-7 - TRBV20-1
TGTGCCAGCAGTCCGGCGTCGTCTCTACCCCAGCATTTT CASSPASSLPQHF many TRBJ1-5 - TRBV27
TGTGCCAGCTCACCACCGGGACAGGGCCGATCGAGCTCCTACAATGAGCAGTTCTTC CASSPPGQGRSSSYNEQFF - TRBJ2-1 TRBD1 TRBV18
TGCGCCAGCAGCACCTCGACAGGAAGGTACGAGCAGTACTTC CASSTSTGRYEQYF many TRBJ2-7 - TRBV5-1
TGTGCCAGCAGCTTAAGCTCTAGCGGGACCTACGAGCAGTACTTC CASSLSSSGTYEQYF - TRBJ2-7 TRBD2 TRBV7-6
TGTGCCAGCAGCTTAGTTGCGGGGGTCAATGAGCAGTTCTTC CASSLVAGVNEQFF - TRBJ2-1 TRBD2 TRBV7-9
TGTGCCAGCAGTTACCGACAGGGGTACAATAATTCACCCCTCCACTTT CASSYRQGYNNSPLHF once TRBJ1-6 TRBD1 TRBV6-8
TGTGCCAGCAGTCCCCATGGTGGTAGCGGGAGAACGAATGAGCAGTTCTTC CASSPHGGSGRTNEQFF many TRBJ2-1 TRBD2 TRBV28
TGTGCCAGCAGCTTAGAGGCCGATACTTTCTCCTACAATGAGCAGTTCTTC CASSLEADTFSYNEQFF many TRBJ2-1 - TRBV7-2
TGCAGTGCTCTCCTAGCGGTTTCCTACAATGAGCAGTTCTTC CSALLAVSYNEQFF few TRBJ2-1 TRBD2 TRBV20-1
TGTGCCATCAGTGAACGGACAGGTGGAAACACCATATATTTT CAISERTGGNTIYF - TRBJ1-3 TRBD1 TRBV10-3
TGTGCTAGCGCGAATTATGCCAGCTCCTACAATGAGCAGTTCTTC CASANYASSYNEQFF few TRBJ2-1 - TRBV7-7
TGTGCCAGCAGTTTCCGCCGGGCCGCTAATGAAAAACTGTTTTTT CASSFRRAANEKLFF many TRBJ1-4 - TRBV12-3/TRBV12-4
TGTGCCAGCAGCCAAGCCCCTATCGGACGGGCTAATCAGCCCCAGCATTTT CASSQAPIGRANQPQHF few TRBJ1-5 - TRBV4-2
TGTGCCAGCAGTCGGGGTAGCGGGAGGAATGAGCAGTTCTTC CASSRGSGRNEQFF - TRBJ2-1 TRBD2 TRBV27
TGTGCCAGCAGCTTAGACCCAGCGGGAGGGAGACAGTACTTC CASSLDPAGGRQYF - TRBJ2-7 TRBD2 TRBV11-2
TGTGCCAGCGCGGTACGGGAAGAAACCGGGGAGCTGTTTTTT CASAVREETGELFF few TRBJ2-2 - TRBV2
TGTGCCAGCAGCGAAGACCAGGTTCGGATCTCCCTTTACGAGCAGTACTTC CASSEDQVRISLYEQYF many TRBJ2-7 - TRBV7-9
TGTGCCAGCAGCCAGCACCCTATAGCGGGAGGGCCGGCAGATACGCAGTATTTT CASSQHPIAGGPADTQYF - TRBJ2-3 TRBD2 TRBV3-1
TGTGCCTGGGGGACAGTAGCCGGGGAGCTGTTTTTT CAWGTVAGELFF many TRBJ2-2 TRBD1 TRBV30
TGCAGTGCTACCGGTCTCGGACAGCTGAATGGCTACACCTTC CSATGLGQLNGYTF few TRBJ1-2 - TRBV20-1
TGCAGTGCTAGAGTGGGGGCAGTAAATTCACCCCTCCACTTT CSARVGAVNSPLHF - TRBJ1-6 - TRBV20-1
TGTGCCAGCAGTTCCGGGAGCTCCTATAATTCACCCCTCCACTTT CASSSGSSYNSPLHF many TRBJ1-6 - TRBV27
TGTGCCAGCAGCCAAGCCTGGGACGGTGAAGCTTTCTTT CASSQAWDGEAFF many TRBJ1-1 - TRBV3-1
TGTGCCAGCAGTGCACCGGGACAGGGGGCCCCCGCCCAGCATTTT CASSAPGQGAPAQHF many TRBJ1-5 TRBD1 TRBV6-1
TGCAGTTGCCGGCAGGGGGCGAACACTGAAGCTTTCTTT CSCRQGANTEAFF many TRBJ1-1 TRBD1 TRBV20-1
TGCAGTGCCCAAGACTCGGTGGAGAACACTGAAGCTTTCTTT CSAQDSVENTEAFF - TRBJ1-1 - TRBV20-1
TGTGCCTGGAGTCCTAGCTTCCAAGAGACCCAGTACTTC CAWSPSFQETQYF - TRBJ2-5 - TRBV30
TGTGCCAGCAGTACCCATAGCGGGCAAGGGGAGACCCAGTACTTC CASSTHSGQGETQYF few TRBJ2-5 TRBD2 TRBV28
TGTGCCAGCAGCTTGACTAGCGGGAGAGATACGCAGTATTTT CASSLTSGRDTQYF medium-sized TRBJ2-3 TRBD2 TRBV7-6
TGTGCCAGCTCACCACGTCACAATCAGCCCCAGCATTTT CASSPRHNQPQHF few TRBJ1-5 - TRBV18
TGTGCCTGGAGTCCTGGGGGCGACTATGGCTACACCTTC CAWSPGGDYGYTF - TRBJ1-2 - TRBV30
TGCAGTGCTAGAGATTTCCTAGCGGGAGCTCACGAGCAGTACTTC CSARDFLAGAHEQYF many TRBJ2-7 TRBD2 TRBV20-1
TGTGCCAGCAGAGCGGACAGGGTAAATCAGCCCCAGCATTTT CASRADRVNQPQHF few TRBJ1-5 TRBD1 TRBV6-4
TGTGCCAGCAGTGAAGTTGGCCGGACCGTTGAGCAGTTCTTC CASSEVGRTVEQFF many TRBJ2-1 - TRBV2
TGTGCCAGCAGCTGGGGAACCTACGAGCAGTACTTC CASSWGTYEQYF many TRBJ2-7 - TRBV7-9
TGTGCCAGCAGTGAACTGGGACAGGGCGGGTCCTACGAGCAGTACTTC CASSELGQGGSYEQYF - TRBJ2-7 TRBD1 TRBV6-1
TGTGCCACCAGTGATATCGGGGGAAATCAGCCCCAGCATTTT CATSDIGGNQPQHF few TRBJ1-5 - TRBV24-1
TGTGCCAGCAGGTCGAACAGGGGGCGGGTGGACACTGAAGCTTTCTTT CASRSNRGRVDTEAFF once TRBJ1-1 TRBD1 TRBV27
TGCGCCAGCAGTGCCCCGGGGGCTGAAGCTTTCTTT CASSAPGAEAFF - TRBJ1-1 - TRBV10-2
TGTGCCAGCAGCAATAGCGGGAGGGAGACCCAGTACTTC CASSNSGRETQYF many TRBJ2-5 TRBD2 TRBV5-4
TGTGCCAGTAGTAAGGCCGGGGAGCTGTTTTTT CASSKAGELFF few TRBJ2-2 - TRBV19
TGTGCCAGCAGTTTAGGCACAAACGTAGCGGGGCTCTCCTACGAGCAGCACTTC CASSLGTNVAGLSYEQHF few TRBJ2-7 TRBD2 TRBV12-3/TRBV12-4
TGTGCCAGCAGTGAAATTGGTCGTACAGATACGCAGTATTTT CASSEIGRTDTQYF few TRBJ2-3 - TRBV6-1
TGTGCCAGCAGCGTAGGGGTAGGGAGTGACACCGGGGAGCTGTTTTTT CASSVGVGSDTGELFF - TRBJ2-2 - TRBV9
TGTGCCAGCAGCGTAGGGGGTGAGCAGCCCCAGCATTTT CASSVGGEQPQHF many TRBJ1-5 - TRBV11-2
TGTGCCATCAGTGATCCCTCAGGGGATACGATGGAGACTGAAGCTTTCTTT CAISDPSGDTMETEAFF - TRBJ1-1 - TRBV10-3
TGTGCCTGGAGTTCCCCGACACCGAACACTGAAGCTTTCTTT CAWSSPTPNTEAFF many TRBJ1-1 - TRBV30